The rows below give T cell receptor beta chains drawn from one sample of a study of regulatory and conventional T cells in RAG deficiency. Only in-frame clones appear in the TCRdb table, and some are missing; sequencing was by immunoSEQ multiplex PCR. The table shows approximately 30,000 clones, with about 96% occurring only once. These data also featured in a second study, about regulatory T cells.

Specimen: CD25- CD4+ T cells sorted from blood. Every receptor here comes from a human donor in good health. Each CDR3 is given with its conserved first and last residue. A D gene is named only where the DNA matches it firmly. Rows give clone size only sometimes, using once, few, many, or a class for an expanded clone.

TRBD2	TRBV27	TRBJ2-3	NA	TGTGCCAGCAGTACCGGGACTAGCATAACTAGCACAGATACGCAGTATTTT	CASSTGTSITSTDTQYF
NA	TRBV5-4	TRBJ1-2	NA	TGTGCCCTGAAAACGGGGGAAGAGGGCTACACCTTC	CALKTGEEGYTF
TRBD1	TRBV9	TRBJ2-3	NA	TGTGCCAGCAGCCCGGGACAGGGGGCAGATACGCAGTATTTT	CASSPGQGADTQYF
NA	TRBV7-9	TRBJ2-7	NA	TGTGCCAGCAGCTTGGGCAGGTCCGCCGTAGGCGAGCAGTACTTC	CASSLGRSAVGEQYF
NA	TRBV5-1	TRBJ1-1	NA	TGCGCCAGCGCTCTCGGGGGGAGCACTGAAGCTTTCTTT	CASALGGSTEAFF
NA	TRBV7-6	TRBJ2-1	NA	TGTGCCAGCAGCTTACGGGAAAATTCCTACAATGAGCAGTTCTTC	CASSLRENSYNEQFF
NA	TRBV14	TRBJ1-3	NA	TGTGCCAGCAGCCATCCCCCGGGATTGGACGCAGGAAACACCATATATTTT	CASSHPPGLDAGNTIYF
TRBD1	TRBV15	TRBJ2-3	NA	TGTGCCACCAGCGCATACAGGGGGGACACAGATACGCAGTATTTT	CATSAYRGDTDTQYF
TRBD1	TRBV7-9	TRBJ2-4	NA	TGTGCCAGCAGCCGACTCATATTACAGGGGTACCACATTCAGTACTTC	CASSRLILQGYHIQYF
TRBD2	TRBV15	TRBJ2-7	NA	TGTGCCACCAGCAGAGATGAGGTAGCGGGAGGGCCCGGCTACGAGCAGTACTTC	CATSRDEVAGGPGYEQYF
TRBD1	TRBV6-5	TRBJ1-2	NA	TGTGCCAGCAGTTACTCTGGACAGGGCCCCTATGGCTACACCTTC	CASSYSGQGPYGYTF
NA	TRBV18	TRBJ1-3	few	TGTGCCAGCTCACCACAATCACAGAACTCTGGAAACACCATATATTTT	CASSPQSQNSGNTIYF
TRBD1	TRBV5-5	TRBJ1-1	NA	TGTGCCAGCAAGGCGGCGCCAGGGGGTATGAACACTGAAGCTTTCTTT	CASKAAPGGMNTEAFF
NA	TRBV4-1	TRBJ2-3	NA	TGCGCCAGCAGCCCGATCCCCCTGGGGGCTACAGATACGCAGTATTTT	CASSPIPLGATDTQYF
NA	TRBV18	TRBJ1-2	NA	TGTGCCAGCTCACCAGTCGAGGGTAGCTATGGCTACACCTTC	CASSPVEGSYGYTF
TRBD1	TRBV14	TRBJ2-6	NA	TGTGCCAGCAGCCCACTCCAGGGGGCGTCCGGGGCCAACGTCCTGACTTTC	CASSPLQGASGANVLTF
NA	TRBV30	TRBJ1-2	NA	TGTGCCTGGAGTGTATTGGCGGGAGCTAACTATGGCTACACCTTC	CAWSVLAGANYGYTF
TRBD2	TRBV9	TRBJ2-5	NA	TGTGCCAGCAGCTGGACTAGCGGGACCTCCGGAGGAACCCAGTACTTC	CASSWTSGTSGGTQYF
TRBD1	TRBV5-1	TRBJ1-6	NA	TGCGCCAGCAGCTTGGGGGACAGCTATTCACCCCTCCACTTT	CASSLGDSYSPLHF
NA	TRBV7-2	TRBJ1-6	NA	TGTGCCAGCAGCCCACGGACAGCCTATAATTCACCCCTCCACTTT	CASSPRTAYNSPLHF
NA	TRBV5-1	TRBJ1-3	NA	TGCGCCAGCAGCTTGGTGTCAGGCTCTGGAAACACCATATATTTT	CASSLVSGSGNTIYF
NA	TRBV18	TRBJ2-7	NA	TGTGCCAGCTCACCCCAGGTTTCCACAGGCTCCTACGAGCAGTACTTC	CASSPQVSTGSYEQYF
NA	TRBV30	TRBJ2-1	NA	TGTGCCTGGAGTCGCCTCGGCGGCAATGAGCAGTTCTTC	CAWSRLGGNEQFF
NA	TRBV30	TRBJ1-1	NA	TGTGCCTGGAGTAAACAGGGCACTGAAGCTTTCTTT	CAWSKQGTEAFF
NA	TRBV2	TRBJ1-1	NA	TGTGCCAGCAGTGAACGGGAAACCGGGAACACTGAAGCTTTCTTT	CASSERETGNTEAFF
TRBD1	TRBV11-2	TRBJ2-5	NA	TGTGCCAGCAAAGTCATACAGGGGCGGAAAGAGACCCAGTACTTC	CASKVIQGRKETQYF
TRBD2	TRBV7-9	TRBJ2-5	NA	TGTGCCAGCAGCACCCAGACTAGCGGGAGAAGACAAGAGACCCAGTACTTC	CASSTQTSGRRQETQYF
TRBD1	TRBV30	TRBJ1-5	NA	TGTGCCTGGAGTGGACAGGGGAATCAGCCCCAGCATTTT	CAWSGQGNQPQHF